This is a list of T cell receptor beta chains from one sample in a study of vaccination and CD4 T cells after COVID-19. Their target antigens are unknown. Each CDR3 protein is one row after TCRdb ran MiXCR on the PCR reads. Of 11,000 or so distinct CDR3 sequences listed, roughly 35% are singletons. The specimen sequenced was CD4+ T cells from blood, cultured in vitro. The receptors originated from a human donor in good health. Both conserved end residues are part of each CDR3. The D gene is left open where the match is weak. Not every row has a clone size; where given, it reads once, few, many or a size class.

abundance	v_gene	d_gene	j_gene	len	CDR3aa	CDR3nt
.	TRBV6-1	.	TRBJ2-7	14	CASSQRGTPYEQYF	TGTGCCAGCAGTCAGAGAGGGACCCCCTACGAGCAGTACTTC
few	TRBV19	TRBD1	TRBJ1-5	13	CASRDRGDQPQHF	TGTGCCAGTAGGGACAGGGGCGATCAGCCCCAGCATTTT
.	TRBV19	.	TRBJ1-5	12	CASSNLRQPQHF	TGTGCCAGTAGTAATCTCAGGCAGCCCCAGCATTTT
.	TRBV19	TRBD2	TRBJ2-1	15	CASRLTSGAYNEQFF	TGTGCCAGTAGGCTCACTAGCGGGGCCTACAATGAGCAGTTCTTC
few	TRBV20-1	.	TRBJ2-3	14	CSARDGVIGDTQYF	TGCAGTGCTAGAGATGGGGTGATCGGAGATACGCAGTATTTT
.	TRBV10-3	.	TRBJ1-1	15	CAISESRTQGAEAFF	TGTGCCATCAGTGAATCTAGGACCCAGGGCGCTGAAGCTTTCTTT
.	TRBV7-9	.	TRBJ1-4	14	CASSLVGRDEKLFF	TGTGCCAGCAGCTTAGTGGGCAGGGATGAAAAACTGTTTTTT
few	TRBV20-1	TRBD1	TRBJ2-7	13	CSARTRGFYEQYF	TGCAGTGCTAGAACCAGGGGGTTCTACGAGCAGTACTTC
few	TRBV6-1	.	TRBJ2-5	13	CASSPDLVKTQYF	TGTGCCAGCAGCCCCGACCTAGTAAAGACCCAGTACTTC
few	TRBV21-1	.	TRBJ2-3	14	CASTTMTSTDTQYF	TGTGCCAGCACGACAATGACTAGCACAGATACGCAGTATTTT
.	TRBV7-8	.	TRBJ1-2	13	CASSHRLNYGYTF	TGTGCCAGCAGCCACAGACTTAACTATGGCTACACCTTC
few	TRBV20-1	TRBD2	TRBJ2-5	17	CSATREGLQMYQETQYF	TGCAGTGCTACCCGGGAGGGGCTACAAATGTACCAAGAGACCCAGTACTTC
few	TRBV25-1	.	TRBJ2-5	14	CASSVSGPQETQYF	TGTGCCAGCAGTGTCAGCGGGCCCCAAGAGACCCAGTACTTC
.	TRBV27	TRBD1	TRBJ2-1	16	CASSLKWAGGYNEQFF	TGTGCCAGCAGTTTAAAGTGGGCAGGGGGATACAATGAGCAGTTCTTC
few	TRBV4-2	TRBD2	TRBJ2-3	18	CASSAGTSGLVGGDTQYF	TGTGCCAGCAGCGCTGGGACTAGCGGGCTGGTCGGAGGGGATACGCAGTATTTT
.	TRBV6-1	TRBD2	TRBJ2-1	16	CATKILGLAGEGEQFF	TGTGCCACAAAAATTCTGGGGCTAGCGGGAGAGGGTGAGCAGTTCTTC
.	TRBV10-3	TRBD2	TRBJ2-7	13	CAISGTSDHEQYF	TGTGCCATCAGCGGGACTAGCGACCACGAGCAGTACTTC
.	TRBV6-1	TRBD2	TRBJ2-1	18	CASNSLGTSGRVGDEQFF	TGTGCCAGCAACTCCCTCGGGACTAGCGGGAGGGTAGGCGATGAGCAGTTCTTC
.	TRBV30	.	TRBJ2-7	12	CAWSGEVFEQYF	TGTGCCTGGAGTGGCGAGGTTTTCGAGCAGTACTTC
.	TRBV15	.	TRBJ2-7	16	CATSAIIRDPRGEQYF	TGTGCCACCAGCGCAATAATCAGGGACCCTAGGGGCGAGCAGTACTTC
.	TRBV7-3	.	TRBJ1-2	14	CASSSGPTNYGYTF	TGTGCCAGCAGCTCGGGACCGACCAACTATGGCTACACCTTC
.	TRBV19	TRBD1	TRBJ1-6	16	CASQRGTGDWVSPLHF	TGTGCCAGTCAACGCGGGACAGGGGACTGGGTTTCACCCCTCCACTTT
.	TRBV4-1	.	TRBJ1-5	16	CASSHLTGKGTQPQHF	TGCGCCAGCAGCCATCTCACAGGGAAGGGAACACAGCCCCAGCATTTT
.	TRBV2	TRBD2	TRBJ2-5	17	CASSESRTSGLQETQYF	TGTGCCAGCAGTGAAAGTCGGACTAGCGGTCTTCAAGAGACCCAGTACTTC
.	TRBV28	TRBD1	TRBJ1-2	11	CALSTGSGYTF	TGTGCCTTATCGACAGGGAGCGGCTACACCTTC
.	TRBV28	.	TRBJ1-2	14	CASSLRPSFYGYTF	TGTGCCAGCAGTTTACGACCCTCCTTCTATGGCTACACCTTC
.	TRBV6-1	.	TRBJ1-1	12	CASSPGGTEAFF	TGTGCCAGCAGTCCCGGGGGCACTGAAGCTTTCTTT
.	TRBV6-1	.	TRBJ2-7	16	CASSEWQGSAGGEQYF	TGTGCCAGCAGTGAATGGCAGGGGTCCGCAGGAGGGGAGCAGTACTTC
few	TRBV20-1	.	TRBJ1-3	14	CSARAGPLTNTIYF	TGCAGTGCTAGAGCGGGCCCGCTGACGAACACCATATATTTT
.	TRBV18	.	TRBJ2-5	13	CASSPPRGETQYF	TGTGCCAGCTCACCACCGCGGGGTGAGACCCAGTACTTC
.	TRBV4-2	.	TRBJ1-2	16	CASSQDRGKSNYGYTF	TGTGCCAGCAGCCAAGACAGAGGCAAGTCTAACTATGGCTACACCTTC
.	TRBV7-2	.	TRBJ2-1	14	CASSLDGGDNEQFF	TGTGCCAGCAGCTTAGACGGCGGGGACAATGAGCAGTTCTTC